These 27 T cell receptor beta chains were all obtained from the same sample, sequenced in a study of T cell responses to AZD1222 COVID-19 vaccine. Sequencing was performed with immunoSEQ multiplex PCR; in TCRdb, only in-frame clones are kept and a portion is missing. Of 130,000 to 150,000 clones listed, about 92% were seen once; the top ten hold around 3%. The sample here was peripheral blood, taken on day 0 of AZD1222 vaccination. Every receptor here comes from an adult in good health.

The chain is built from TRBV4-3 and TRBJ2-3; TRBD2 agrees at 8 bases. This CDR3 is 17 amino acids long. The V segment lost 1 base and the J segment 2 bases; nucleotides outside the gene matches: 8. CDR1 is LGHNA, CDR2 YSLEER, per germline. CDR3 in amino acids: CASSQGREGPLTDTQYF. CDR3 DNA sequence: TGCGCCAGCAGCCAAGGACGGGAGGGCCCCCTCACAGATACGCAGTATTTT.

This chain uses TRBV7-6 with TRBJ2-1; possible D gene TRBD1, 6 bases. Trimming left V 5 bases short and J 2 bases short, with 10 bases between. The CDR3 sequence is 14 residues long. The germline CDR1 and CDR2 sequences are SGHVS and FNYEAQ. CDR3 in DNA: TGTGCCAGCAGCCCCGGACAGCCCTACAATGAGCAGTTCTTC. Amino acid sequence: CASSPGQPYNEQFF.

The chain links TRBV28 to TRBJ2-7; TRBD1 or TRBD2 may be the D gene (5 bases each). V dropped 5 bases and J dropped 1 base, with 18 bases sitting between them. The CDR3 has 16 amino acids. CDR1 MDHEN and CDR2 SYDVKM come from the germline V gene. This CDR3 is CASSPNRDAKSYEQYF. The CDR3 nucleotides are TGTGCCAGCAGTCCAAACCGGGACGCAAAGTCCTACGAGCAGTACTTC.

The chain recombines TRBV7-9 with TRBJ1-5; a weak D match, TRBD1 (6 bases). V lost 4 bases and J lost 5, with 12 bases in between. The CDR3 extends over 14 amino acids. Germline CDR1 SEHNR, CDR2 FQNEAQ (reference sequence). CDR3 region: CASSSDSTDQPQHF. As DNA, the CDR3 is TGTGCCAGCAGCTCGGACAGTACTGATCAGCCCCAGCATTTT. Variable domain in full (rest from reference TRBV7-9 and TRBJ1-5): DTGVSQNPRHKITKRGQNVTFRCDPISEHNRLYWYRQTLGQGPEFLTYFQNEAQLEKSRLLSDRFSAERPKGSFSTLEIQRTEQGDSAMYLCASSSDSTDQPQHFGDGTRLSIL.

The CDR3 sequence: CSAHLQGTTSNYGYTF. CDR3 nucleotide sequence: TGCAGCGCCCACCTTCAGGGGACAACCTCAAACTATGGCTACACCTTC. The chain uses TRBV29-1 and TRBJ1-2; D is possibly TRBD1 (6 bases). Per the germline V gene, CDR1 is SQVTM and CDR2 is ANQGSEA. Trimming took 7 bases from V and 2 from J, leaving 23 bases between them. CDR3 length: 16 residues.

This chain uses TRBV21-1 with TRBJ2-5; TRBD2, the table's D call, was not compared with the DNA. TRBV21-1 is marked as a pseudogene. This CDR3 contains 16 residues. CDR3 region: CASSTTSGVPAETQYF. In DNA form, the CDR3 reads TGTGCCAGCAGCACGACTAGCGGGGTCCCTGCGGAGACCCAGTACTTC.

V gene TRBV6-5 combines with J gene TRBJ1-4, with D possibly TRBD1 on 6 matching bases. Looked up from germline, CDR1 is MNHEY and CDR2 is SVGAGI. This CDR3 has 12 amino acids. The germline V and J ends were trimmed by 10 bases and 6 bases, with 12 bases remaining between them. CDR3 in amino acids: CATGQRDEKLFF. CDR3 in DNA: TGTGCCACCGGACAGAGGGATGAAAAACTGTTTTTT.

The V gene is TRBV19, the J gene TRBJ2-1, with 7 bases matching TRBD2. J gave up 6 bases and V 1 base, and 12 bases lay outside the gene matches. Germline V lookup: CDR1 LNHDA, CDR2 SQIVND (reference sequence). This CDR3 comprises 17 residues. The CDR3 spells CASSIVMGEGLFNEQFF. CDR3 DNA sequence: TGTGCCAGTAGTATAGTAATGGGGGAGGGCCTCTTCAATGAGCAGTTCTTC.

This rearrangement joins TRBV5-4 to TRBJ1-2; D possibly corresponds to TRBD1 (5 bases). CDR3 length: 14 residues. Trimming removed 1 base from V and 7 bases from J, with 14 bases in between. Germline V lookup: CDR1 SGHNT, CDR2 YYREEE (reference sequence). CDR3: CASSLQGIDRGYTF. For the CDR3, the DNA is TGTGCCAGCAGCTTGCAGGGTATAGATCGTGGCTACACCTTC.

The chain is built from TRBV2 and TRBJ2-1, with a possible D match to TRBD2 (5 bases). V dropped 7 bases and J dropped 0 bases, with 16 bases sitting between them. This CDR3 is built from 16 residues. The germline V gene has CDR1 SNHLY and CDR2 FYNNEI. The CDR3 nucleotides are TGTGCCAGCATCCTGGCGACTACCAGCTCCTACAATGAGCAGTTCTTC. Amino acids: CASILATTSSYNEQFF. Using reference TRBV2 and TRBJ2-1 for the parts outside the CDR3, the full variable domain is EPEVTQTPSHQVTQMGQEVILRCVPISNHLYFYWYRQILGQKVEFLVSFYNNEISEKSEIFDDQFSVERPDGSNFTLKIRSTKLEDSAMYFCASILATTSSYNEQFFGPGTRLTVL.

The chain combines TRBV5-1 with TRBJ1-4; perhaps TRBD1 as D (6 bases). The V gene's germline CDR1 is SGHRS and CDR2 YFSETQ. This CDR3 is built from 14 residues. Trimming removed 5 bases from V and 1 base from J, with 9 bases in between. This CDR3 is CASREGGTNEKLFF. The DNA of the CDR3 is TGCGCCAGCAGAGAGGGGGGAACTAATGAAAAACTGTTTTTT.

The J gene is TRBJ1-2, the V gene TRBV6-5, with 8 bases fitting TRBD1. CDR1 MNHEY and CDR2 SVGAGI come from the germline V gene. J was trimmed by 2 bases and V by 2 bases; bases with no gene match: 7. The CDR3 is 16 residues long. The CDR3: CASSYRTGPGNYGYTF. In DNA form, the CDR3 reads TGTGCCAGCAGTTACCGGACAGGGCCCGGCAACTATGGCTACACCTTC.

The CDR3 bases are TGTGCCAGCTCACGAGCTACTAGCGGGAGCTCCTACGAGCAGTACTTC. Its protein product is CASSRATSGSSYEQYF. The gene calls are TRBV18 and TRBJ2-7, with 11 nucleotides matching TRBD2. V trimming: 4 bases; J trimming: 0 bases; junction bases outside the gene matches: 5. The CDR3 extends over 16 amino acids. Germline V gene data show CDR1 as KGHSH and CDR2 as LQKENI.

The chain combines TRBV19 with TRBJ2-1; 10 nucleotides align to TRBD2. CDR1 is LNHDA, CDR2 SQIVND, per germline (reference sequence). The CDR3 consists of 15 residues. With 6 bases clipped from V and 4 bases from J, the junction kept 6 bases outside the gene matches. CDR3 DNA: TGTGCCAGTAGAAACGGACTAGCGGTATACAATGAGCAGTTCTTC. It encodes CASRNGLAVYNEQFF.

This rearrangement joins TRBV2 to TRBJ1-5, with D unresolved. This CDR3 has 13 residues. Trimming cost V 3 bases and J 7 bases, with 10 bases left between them. CDR1 SNHLY and CDR2 FYNNEI come from the germline V gene. Written as DNA, the CDR3 is TGTGCCAGCAGTGACGATCCGGACCAGCCCCAGCATTTT. Its translation is CASSDDPDQPQHF.

V gene TRBV18 combines with J gene TRBJ1-5; TRBD1 might be the D (6 bases). V shed 1 base and J shed 0 bases, with 7 bases lying between them. CDR3 length equals 15 residues. The germline V gene has CDR1 KGHSH and CDR2 LQKENI. CDR3 region: CASSPQGDSNQPQHF. The CDR3 coding sequence is TGTGCCAGCTCACCACAGGGGGATAGCAATCAGCCCCAGCATTTT. Variable domain in full (rest from reference TRBV18 and TRBJ1-5): NAGVMQNPRHLVRRRGQEARLRCSPMKGHSHVYWYRQLPEEGLKFMVYLQKENIIDESGMPKERFSAEFPKEGPSILRIQQVVRGDSAAYFCASSPQGDSNQPQHFGDGTRLSIL.

The CDR3 DNA follows: TGCGCCAGCAGCACCCCTCCGGGACAGGGAATCTCCGAGCAGTACTTC. Translating it yields CASSTPPGQGISEQYF. The V gene is TRBV5-1, the J gene TRBJ2-7, with 9 bases fitting TRBD1. Germline V lookup: CDR1 SGHRS, CDR2 YFSETQ. The length of the CDR3 is 16 residues. V shed 4 bases, J shed 6 bases, and the junction held 14 bases outside the gene matches. Looking up the rest from reference TRBV5-1 and TRBJ2-7 gives the full variable domain: KAGVTQTPRYLIKTRGQQVTLSCSPISGHRSVSWYQQTPGQGLQFLFEYFSETQRNKGNFPGRFSGRQFSNSRSEMNVSTLELGDSALYLCASSTPPGQGISEQYFGPGTRLTVT.

The chain couples TRBV3-1 (or the pseudogene TRBV3-2) to TRBJ1-1, with D possibly TRBD1 on 6 matching bases. V was trimmed by 1 base and J by 4 bases, leaving 16 bases between them. This CDR3 is built from 16 residues. In germline, CDR1 is LGHDT, CDR2 YNNKEL (reference sequence). CDR3 sequence reads: CASSQGTPQGGTEAFF. The CDR3 DNA follows: TGTGCCAGCAGCCAAGGCACTCCACAGGGCGGCACTGAAGCTTTCTTT.

The chain uses TRBV30 and TRBJ1-1; the D is unclear. The CDR3 loop spans 13 amino acids. Between the trimmed V and J ends, which lost 4 bases and 1 base, there was a span of 10 bases. The germline gives CDR1 GTSNPN, CDR2 SVGIG (reference sequence). The CDR3 nucleotides read TGTGCCTGGATACAGTACACGAACACTGAAGCTTTCTTT. Protein: CAWIQYTNTEAFF.

This chain connects TRBV18 to TRBJ1-4; D may be TRBD1 (6 bases). The CDR3 totals 15 residues. Germline V CDR1 and CDR2: KGHSH, LQKENI. The V end lost 4 bases, the J end lost 0 bases, and 9 bases lay between the germline ends. The CDR3 DNA follows: TGTGCCAGCTCACGGACAGCCTCAACTAATGAAAAACTGTTTTTT. Its protein is CASSRTASTNEKLFF. The whole variable domain, remainder taken from reference TRBV18 and TRBJ1-4, is NAGVMQNPRHLVRRRGQEARLRCSPMKGHSHVYWYRQLPEEGLKFMVYLQKENIIDESGMPKERFSAEFPKEGPSILRIQQVVRGDSAAYFCASSRTASTNEKLFFGSGTQLSVL.

V usage is TRBV28 and J usage is TRBJ2-1; possible D gene TRBD2, 6 bases. This CDR3 has 15 residues. Trimming stripped 5 bases from V and 6 bases from J, with 17 bases between. Germline V lookup: CDR1 MDHEN, CDR2 SYDVKM. In nucleotides, the CDR3 is TGTGCCAGCAGTCGAGCGGGCGAGATTGGCAATGAGCAGTTCTTC. This sequence encodes CASSRAGEIGNEQFF.

The chain couples TRBV7-2 to TRBJ2-1, with 10 bases that match TRBD2. V dropped 1 base and J dropped 5; count of bases not matched to a gene: 8. CDR3 size: 17 residues. Looked up from germline, CDR1 is SGHTA and CDR2 is FQGNSA. The CDR3 loop is CASSLEPPGLANNEQFF. CDR3 DNA sequence: TGTGCCAGCAGCTTAGAACCCCCGGGACTAGCGAACAATGAGCAGTTCTTC.

In DNA, the CDR3 is TGCGCCAGCAGTGTTGGGAACAGGGATCAGCCCCAGCATTTT. Its translation is CASSVGNRDQPQHF. The V and J genes are TRBV10-2 and TRBJ1-5; possibly TRBD1 for D (6 bases). Trimming left V 4 bases short and J 5 bases short, with 12 bases between. Per germline, CDR1 WSHSY and CDR2 SAAADI. CDR3 size: 14 residues.

The V call is TRBV4-1, the J call TRBJ2-3, with D tentatively TRBD2 (5 bases). CDR3 length equals 14 residues. CDR1 MGHRA and CDR2 YSYEKL come from the germline V gene. V was pared by 0 bases and J by 3 bases, with 7 bases between. The CDR3 region is CASSQDRGTDTQYF. CDR3 DNA: TGCGCCAGCAGCCAAGATCGGGGTACAGATACGCAGTATTTT.

The genes are TRBV10-3 and TRBJ2-1, with 8 bases aligning to TRBD2. This CDR3 contains 15 residues. Germline CDR1 and CDR2: ENHRY and SYGVKD. Trimming removed 5 bases from V and 6 bases from J; junction bases left unmatched: 9. The CDR3 sequence is CAISLNREGPNEQFF. CDR3 in DNA: TGTGCCATCAGTCTTAACCGGGAGGGCCCCAATGAGCAGTTCTTC.

The chain links TRBV11-3 to TRBJ1-3; D is perhaps TRBD1 (6 bases). The germline gives CDR1 SGHNT, CDR2 YENEEA. The CDR3 has 13 amino acids. Trimming took off 4 bases at V and 2 bases at J, with 6 bases between the two ends. The CDR3 region has the DNA TGTGCCAGCAGCTCAGGGGCTGGAAACACCATATATTTT. It encodes CASSSGAGNTIYF.

V usage is TRBV5-6 and J usage is TRBJ1-5; no clear D. Between the trimmed V and J ends, which lost 2 bases and 2 bases, there was a span of 8 bases. Per germline, CDR1 SGHDT and CDR2 YYEEEE. The CDR3 runs to 14 residues. CDR3 sequence reads: CASSLGFGNQPQHF. The CDR3 region has the DNA TGTGCCAGCAGCTTAGGGTTTGGCAATCAGCCCCAGCATTTT. The variable domain in full, with the rest retrieved from reference TRBV5-6 and TRBJ1-5, is DAGVTQSPTHLIKTRGQQVTLRCSPKSGHDTVSWYQQALGQGPQFIFQYYEEEERQRGNFPDRFSGHQFPNYSSELNVNALLLGDSALYLCASSLGFGNQPQHFGDGTRLSIL.